A selection of T cell receptor beta chains follows, all from one sample in a study of cytomegalovirus exposure and HLA in healthy donors. Sequencing was performed with immunoSEQ multiplex PCR; in TCRdb, only in-frame clones are kept and a portion is missing. The sample lists tens of thousands of clones, approximately 84% occurring once. What was sequenced was PBMCs. The receptors were gathered from a man in his forties or fifties in good health and CMV-seronegative. The CDR3 runs from the conserved cysteine through the conserved F or W. D genes are given only for firm matches. Rows give clone size only sometimes, using once, few, many, or a class for an expanded clone.

clone size	V gene	D gene	J gene	CDR3 protein	CDR3 DNA
.	TRBV15	.	TRBJ2-3	CATTDYTDTQYF	TGTGCCACCACGGACTACACAGATACGCAGTATTTT
.	TRBV6-5	.	TRBJ1-6	CASLQGTTLHF	TGTGCCAGCCTCCAGGGAACCACCCTCCACTTT
.	TRBV29-1	.	TRBJ2-7	CSAQQGFSYEQYF	TGCAGCGCCCAACAGGGATTTTCCTACGAGCAGTACTTC
.	TRBV5-1	TRBD1	TRBJ2-1	CASSTTGFDEQFF	TGCGCCAGCAGCACGACAGGGTTTGATGAGCAGTTCTTC
.	TRBV5-1	.	TRBJ2-7	CASSLEDSSYEQYF	TGCGCCAGCAGCTTGGAAGACAGCTCCTACGAGCAGTACTTC
.	TRBV11-2	.	TRBJ1-1	CASSPSRGRGTEAFF	TGTGCCAGCAGCCCAAGTCGAGGGCGGGGCACTGAAGCTTTCTTT
.	TRBV2	TRBD1	TRBJ2-3	CASKDRGSTDTQYF	TGTGCCAGCAAGGACAGGGGGTCAACAGATACGCAGTATTTT
.	TRBV11-3	.	TRBJ2-5	CASSLGAVAQETQYF	TGTGCCAGCAGCTTAGGAGCGGTTGCCCAAGAGACCCAGTACTTC
.	TRBV6-5	TRBD1	TRBJ1-2	CASSYLRDSGYGYTF	TGTGCCAGCAGTTACTTACGGGACAGTGGTTATGGCTACACCTTC
few	TRBV27	TRBD1	TRBJ2-5	CASSSGTGGGPKEQYF	TGTGCCAGCAGTTCCGGCACAGGGGGCGGACCGAAGGAGCAGTACTTC
.	TRBV5-6	.	TRBJ2-3	CASSLTDTQYF	TGTGCCAGCAGCCTCACAGATACGCAGTATTTT
.	TRBV28	TRBD1	TRBJ2-7	CASSGAGTGVYEQYF	TGTGCCAGCAGTGGGGCCGGGACAGGGGTCTACGAGCAGTACTTC
.	TRBV7-3	.	TRBJ1-2	CASSPAQASGGYTF	TGTGCCAGCAGCCCGGCGCAGGCCTCGGGGGGCTACACCTTC
.	TRBV6-5	TRBD1	TRBJ1-2	CATGRGIIYGYTF	TGTGCCACCGGCAGGGGGATCATCTATGGCTACACCTTC
.	TRBV10-3	.	TRBJ2-6	CAIGASGAGANVLTF	TGTGCCATCGGGGCGTCGGGAGCTGGGGCCAACGTCCTGACTTTC
.	TRBV30	.	TRBJ1-4	CAWRAVFFRVVEKLFF	TGTGCCTGGAGGGCCGTGTTTTTCCGGGTAGTTGAAAAACTGTTTTTT
few	TRBV6-1	.	TRBJ1-5	CASRERTPSNQPQHF	TGTGCCAGCAGGGAGAGGACACCTAGCAATCAGCCCCAGCATTTT
.	TRBV19	TRBD2	TRBJ2-7	CASSRVAGGYEQYF	TGTGCCAGTAGTCGTGTAGCGGGGGGCTACGAGCAGTACTTC
few	TRBV18	.	TRBJ1-4	CASSPPGDEKLFF	TGTGCCAGCTCACCGCCAGGGGATGAAAAACTGTTTTTT
.	TRBV7-8	TRBD1	TRBJ2-1	CASSLEEGQGAWNEQFF	TGTGCCAGCAGCTTAGAAGAGGGACAGGGGGCATGGAATGAGCAGTTCTTC
.	TRBV7-8	.	TRBJ1-5	CASSARDQPQHF	TGTGCCAGCAGCGCGCGGGATCAGCCCCAGCATTTT
.	TRBV10-1	.	TRBJ2-3	CASSESGEPDTQYF	TGCGCCAGCAGTGAGTCAGGGGAACCAGATACGCAGTATTTT
.	TRBV6-1	TRBD1	TRBJ2-1	CASSPTGTGVNEQFF	TGTGCCAGCAGTCCCACCGGGACAGGGGTAAATGAGCAGTTCTTC
.	TRBV14	.	TRBJ1-1	CASSQGLTVNTEAFF	TGTGCCAGCAGCCAAGGCCTCACGGTGAACACTGAAGCTTTCTTT
.	TRBV10-3	TRBD1	TRBJ1-3	CAIRGTGSGNTIYF	TGTGCCATCAGGGGGACAGGGTCTGGAAACACCATATATTTT
few	TRBV5-6	.	TRBJ2-5	CASSLSEFGEQYF	TGTGCCAGCAGCTTGTCAGAGTTTGGGGAGCAGTACTTC
.	TRBV4-3	TRBD1	TRBJ1-4	CASSPRDSFEKLFF	TGCGCCAGCAGCCCACGGGACAGTTTTGAAAAACTGTTTTTT
.	TRBV5-4	TRBD2	TRBJ2-1	CASSPVPRGGLSDNEQFF	TGTGCCAGCAGCCCTGTTCCCCGGGGGGGCTTATCTGACAATGAGCAGTTCTTC
.	TRBV9	TRBD1	TRBJ2-4	CASSPETGTVLDIQYF	TGTGCCAGCAGCCCAGAGACAGGGACCGTGCTTGACATTCAGTACTTC
.	TRBV6-5	TRBD1	TRBJ2-7	CASSRPDRGREQYF	TGTGCCAGCAGTCGCCCCGACAGGGGGCGAGAGCAGTACTTC
.	TRBV6-6	TRBD1	TRBJ2-1	CASSYSGTGGNEQFF	TGTGCCAGCAGTTACTCTGGGACAGGGGGCAATGAGCAGTTCTTC
.	TRBV27	.	TRBJ2-3	CASSLDGATDTQYF	TGTGCCAGCAGTTTGGATGGGGCCACAGATACGCAGTATTTT
.	TRBV5-1	TRBD2	TRBJ2-2	CASSQDPRGGGELFF	TGCGCCAGCAGCCAGGACCCCCGGGGGGGCGGGGAGCTGTTTTTT
.	TRBV29-1	TRBD1	TRBJ1-4	CSVETQGARKLFF	TGCAGCGTTGAAACACAGGGGGCGAGGAAACTGTTTTTT
.	TRBV2	.	TRBJ1-5	CASNREGNQPQHF	TGTGCCAGCAACAGGGAGGGAAATCAGCCCCAGCATTTT
.	TRBV5-3	.	TRBJ2-3	CARSFWEGGADTQYF	TGTGCCAGAAGTTTTTGGGAAGGGGGGGCAGATACGCAGTATTTT
.	TRBV7-9	.	TRBJ2-7	CASSPRGSTYEQYF	TGTGCCAGCAGCCCCAGAGGATCAACCTACGAGCAGTACTTC
few	TRBV6-6	TRBD1	TRBJ1-1	CASSYGTGGMGTEAFF	TGTGCCAGCAGTTACGGGACAGGGGGCATGGGGACTGAAGCTTTCTTT
.	TRBV7-3	TRBD2	TRBJ2-7	CASSLGGGTTYEQYF	TGTGCCAGCAGCTTAGGCGGGGGGACTACCTACGAGCAGTACTTC
.	TRBV6-8	.	TRBJ1-2	CATPRANQGTNYGYTF	TGTGCCACCCCCCGGGCCAATCAGGGGACTAACTATGGCTACACCTTC
.	TRBV6-5	TRBD2	TRBJ2-1	CASNRAGGLYEQFF	TGTGCCAGCAATCGGGCGGGGGGGCTTTATGAGCAGTTCTTC
.	TRBV13	.	TRBJ2-3	CASEKWAGPGDTQYF	TGTGCCTCAGAAAAGTGGGCGGGGCCCGGAGATACGCAGTATTTT
.	TRBV28	TRBD1	TRBJ1-3	CASNRGLGNTIYF	TGTGCCAGCAACAGGGGTCTTGGAAACACCATATATTTT
.	TRBV30	TRBD1	TRBJ1-5	CAWSQGANQPQHF	TGTGCCTGGAGCCAGGGGGCGAATCAGCCCCAGCATTTT
.	TRBV10-3	TRBD2	TRBJ2-1	CAISPTGTSLIEQFF	TGTGCCATCAGTCCTACCGGGACTAGCTTAATTGAGCAGTTCTTC
.	TRBV5-3	TRBD1	TRBJ2-7	CARSIQGTLWYEQYF	TGTGCCAGAAGCATACAGGGGACCCTTTGGTACGAGCAGTACTTC
.	TRBV4-3	TRBD2	TRBJ2-2	CASSQDWRSGGANTGELFF	TGCGCCAGCAGCCAAGATTGGAGAAGCGGGGGGGCGAACACCGGGGAGCTGTTTTTT
.	TRBV6-1	TRBD1	TRBJ2-7	CASTEERTGAYEQYF	TGTGCCAGCACCGAGGAGCGGACAGGGGCCTACGAGCAGTACTTC
.	TRBV5-1	.	TRBJ2-4	CASSRIAKNIQYF	TGCGCCAGCAGCCGTATAGCCAAAAACATTCAGTACTTC
.	TRBV29-1	.	TRBJ1-4	CSVEGTGNNEKLFF	TGCAGCGTTGAGGGTACAGGGAATAATGAAAAACTGTTTTTT
.	TRBV7-2	.	TRBJ2-1	CASSLVVRQGPSGEQFF	TGTGCCAGCAGCTTAGTAGTAAGGCAGGGGCCCTCCGGGGAGCAGTTCTTC
.	TRBV11-3	TRBD1	TRBJ1-5	CASSRDRPGQGFDQPQHF	TGTGCCAGCAGCCGCGACCGCCCGGGACAGGGGTTTGATCAGCCCCAGCATTTT
once	TRBV13	TRBD1	TRBJ1-3	CASSLARGSGNTIYF	TGTGCCAGCAGCTTAGCCAGGGGGTCCGGAAACACCATATATTTT